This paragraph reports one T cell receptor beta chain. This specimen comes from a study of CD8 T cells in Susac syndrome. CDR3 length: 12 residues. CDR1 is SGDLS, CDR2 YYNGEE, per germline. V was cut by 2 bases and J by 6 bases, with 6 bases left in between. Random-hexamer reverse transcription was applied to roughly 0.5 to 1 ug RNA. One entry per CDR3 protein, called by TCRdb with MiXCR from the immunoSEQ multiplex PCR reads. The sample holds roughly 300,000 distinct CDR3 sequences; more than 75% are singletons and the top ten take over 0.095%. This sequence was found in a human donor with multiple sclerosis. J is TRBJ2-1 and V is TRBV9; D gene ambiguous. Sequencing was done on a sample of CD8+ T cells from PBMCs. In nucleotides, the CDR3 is TGTGCCAGCAGCGTGGCGCTCAATGAGCAGTTCTTC. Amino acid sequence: CASSVALNEQFF.